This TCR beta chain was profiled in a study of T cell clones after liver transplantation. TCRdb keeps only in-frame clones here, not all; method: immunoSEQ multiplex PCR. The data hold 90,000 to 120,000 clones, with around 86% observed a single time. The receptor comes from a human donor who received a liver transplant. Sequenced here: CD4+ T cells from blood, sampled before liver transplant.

The CDR3 DNA is TGTGCCAGCACCTCGTTCTCCACAGATACGCAGTATTTT. Residues: CASTSFSTDTQYF. The chain recombines TRBV28 with TRBJ2-3; D gene ambiguous. The germline V gene encodes CDR1 MDHEN and CDR2 SYDVKM. With 7 bases removed from V and 2 bases from J, the gap between germline ends came to 10 bases. The CDR3 is made up of 13 amino acids.